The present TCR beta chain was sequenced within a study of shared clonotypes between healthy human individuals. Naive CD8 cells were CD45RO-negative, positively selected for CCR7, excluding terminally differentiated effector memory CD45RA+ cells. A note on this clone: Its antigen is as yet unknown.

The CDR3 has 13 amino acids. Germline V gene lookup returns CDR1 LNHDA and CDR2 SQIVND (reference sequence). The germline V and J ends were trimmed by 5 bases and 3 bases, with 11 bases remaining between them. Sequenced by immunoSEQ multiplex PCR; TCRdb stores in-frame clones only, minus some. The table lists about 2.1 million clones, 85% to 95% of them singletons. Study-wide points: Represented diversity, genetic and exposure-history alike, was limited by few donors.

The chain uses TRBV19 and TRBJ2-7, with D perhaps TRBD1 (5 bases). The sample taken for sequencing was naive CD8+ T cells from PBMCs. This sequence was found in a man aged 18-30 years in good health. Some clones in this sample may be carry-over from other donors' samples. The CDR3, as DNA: TGTGCCAGTAGTGGTTCCGGACACTACGAGCAGTACTTC. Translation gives CASSGSGHYEQYF. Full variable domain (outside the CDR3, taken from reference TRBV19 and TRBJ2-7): DGGITQSPKYLFRKEGQNVTLSCEQNLNHDAMYWYRQDPGQGLRLIYYSQIVNDFQKGDIAEGYSVSREKKESFPLTVTSAQKNPTAFYLCASSGSGHYEQYFGPGTRLTVT.